These 14 T cell receptor beta chains were sequenced from one sample in a study of breast tumors, draining lymph nodes, adjacent tissues listed by TCRdb under 2016. The axillary draining lymph nodes of breast cancer patients were the source of the lymph node samples. The library came from multiplex PCR. Sequencing was carried out with an Illumina HiSeq 2000. Clones were called with MiXCR by TCRdb after fastp trimmed the public reads at Q25, and only in-frame beta chains were retained. Rows are combined by CDR3 protein, so each entry shows the most common genes and DNA. The sample table records about 140,000 distinct CDR3 sequences; 32% of these occur just once. The top ten clonotypes cover less than 2.5% of the sample. The sequenced sample consisted of axillary lymph node tissue. These receptors came from a female donor with breast cancer. Some clones in this sample may be carry-over from other donors' samples.

This clonotype was seen at least ten times. The chain combines TRBV6-1 with TRBJ2-7; 7 bases align to TRBD2. The germline V gene has CDR1 MNHNS and CDR2 SASEGT. This CDR3 comprises 16 residues. The ends lost 1 base at V and 3 bases at J; junction bases unmatched: 9. CDR3 DNA sequence: TGTGCCAGCAGTGAAGGAGCGGGGACCGTCCGCTACGAGCAGTACTTC. It codes for CASSEGAGTVRYEQYF.

V gene TRBV2 combines with J gene TRBJ1-1; 7 bases align to TRBD1. The CDR3 sequence is 18 residues long. The V gene end was trimmed by 3 bases and the J gene end by 3 bases; junction bases not matched to a gene: 16. Per the germline V gene, CDR1 is SNHLY and CDR2 is FYNNEI. CDR3 in DNA: TGTGCCAGCAGTGATGCAGATTTGACAGGGAGTGTGCACACTGAAGCTTTCTTT. Translated, it gives CASSDADLTGSVHTEAFF.

This clonotype was counted ten times or more. This chain joins TRBV10-3 and TRBJ2-3, with a weak D call TRBD1 (5 bases). The CDR3 has 13 residues. V dropped 5 bases and J dropped 4 bases, with 10 bases sitting between them. CDR1 is ENHRY, CDR2 SYGVKD, per germline. CDR3 DNA: TGTGCCATCAGTTCGGAAGGGGCAGATACGCAGTATTTT. This encodes CAISSEGADTQYF.

This clonotype occurred many times. V gene TRBV2 combines with J gene TRBJ1-2, with unresolved D. V was shortened by 1 base and J by 7 bases, with 16 bases between the two germline ends. CDR3 size: 15 residues. Germline CDR1 SNHLY, CDR2 FYNNEI. CDR3 amino acids: CASSEDGVLSAGYTF. In DNA form, the CDR3 reads TGTGCCAGCAGTGAAGATGGAGTACTCTCCGCTGGCTACACCTTC. Complete variable domain (other parts from reference TRBV2 and TRBJ1-2): EPEVTQTPSHQVTQMGQEVILRCVPISNHLYFYWYRQILGQKVEFLVSFYNNEISEKSEIFDDQFSVERPDGSNFTLKIRSTKLEDSAMYFCASSEDGVLSAGYTFGSGTRLTVV.

This clonotype was seen many times. The chain combines TRBV28 with TRBJ2-7; 9 bases are shared with TRBD1. Germline lookup yields CDR1 MDHEN and CDR2 SYDVKM. V shed 4 bases and J 3 bases; nucleotides not matched to a gene: 7. The CDR3 contains 15 residues. CDR3 protein: CASSSPGQGHYEQYF. In DNA form, the CDR3 reads TGTGCCAGCAGTTCCCCCGGACAGGGGCACTACGAGCAGTACTTC.

This clonotype has a count of ten or more. V usage is TRBV6-5 and J usage is TRBJ1-2, with 9 bases lining up with TRBD1. CDR1 MNHEY and CDR2 SVGAGI come from the germline V gene. This CDR3 has 15 amino acids. J was trimmed by 2 bases and V by 6 bases; bases with no gene match: 7. CDR3 DNA: TGTGCCAGCAGGGACGGGACAGGGAAAAACTATGGCTACACCTTC. Translated: CASRDGTGKNYGYTF.

V and J are TRBV20-1 and TRBJ2-5; 8 bases line up with TRBD1. The J call may not be correct, given that the DNA end is closer to TRBJ2-7. Germline values: CDR1 DFQATT, CDR2 SNEGSKA (reference sequence). This CDR3 spans 13 amino acids. The chain's CDR3 is CSTLRDRSYEQYF. CDR3 nucleotide sequence: TGCAGTACCCTGAGGGACAGGAGCTACGAGCAGTACTTC.

This clonotype was detected ten times or more. The V call is TRBV6-1, the J call TRBJ1-5, with D perhaps matching TRBD1 (5 bases). V gave up 8 bases and J gave up 1 base, with 15 bases separating them. From germline, CDR1 is MNHNS and CDR2 SASEGT. This CDR3 comprises 15 residues. CDR3 in DNA: TGTGCCAGCGCCCAAGGGGTAGCGAGCAATCAGCCCCAGCATTTT. Its protein product is CASAQGVASNQPQHF.

This sequence joins TRBV6-6 and TRBJ1-1; tentative D call: TRBD1 (6 bases). V dropped 5 bases and J dropped 11 bases, with 12 bases sitting between them. Germline values: CDR1 MNHNY, CDR2 SVGAGI (reference sequence). This CDR3 has 11 amino acids. The CDR3 is CASSKGQRAFF. The CDR3 nucleotides read TGTGCCAGCAGTAAAGGACAGCGGGCTTTCTTT.

This clonotype has at least ten counts. The V call is TRBV4-2, the J call TRBJ1-3; D is uncertain. CDR1 LGHNA and CDR2 YNFKEQ come from the germline V gene. The germline V and J ends were trimmed by 5 bases and 0 bases, with 11 bases remaining between them. The CDR3 length is 15 residues. The CDR3 nucleotides are TGTGCCAGCAGCGAACCAGGTTTCTCTGGAAACACCATATATTTT. This gives the protein CASSEPGFSGNTIYF.

This clonotype appeared many times. The rearrangement joins TRBV20-1 to TRBJ2-7, with TRBD1 identical over 7 bases. The CDR3 totals 16 residues. Germline CDR1 DFQATT, CDR2 SNEGSKA (reference sequence). V lost 6 bases to trimming and J lost 0 bases; unmatched junction nucleotides: 14. As DNA, the CDR3 is TGCAGTGCGCCGTCCCGACAGGGAAACAGCTCCTACGAGCAGTACTTC. Amino acid sequence: CSAPSRQGNSSYEQYF.

This clonotype was picked up many times. A read error may account for a junction end that differs from germline. The CDR3 sequence: CTSSASRQGLGDTQYF. The CDR3 DNA follows: TGTACCAGCAGTGCAAGTAGACAGGGGCTGGGAGATACGCAGTATTTT. The V call is TRBV6-1, the J call TRBJ2-3, with 8 bases matching TRBD1. Germline-derived CDR1 and CDR2 are MNHNS and SASEGT. The CDR3 is made up of 16 amino acids.

In this sample, this clonotype turned up many times. The chain joins TRBV7-8 to TRBJ1-6; the D gene is possibly TRBD1 (5 bases). Germline assignment: CDR1 SGHVS and CDR2 FQNEAQ. The CDR3 has 16 residues. Trimming took 5 bases from V and 9 from J, leaving 20 bases between them. CDR3 DNA: TGTGCCAGCAGCGCTCAAGGGGTGGCTCCGGGTTCACCCCTCCACTTT. Its protein product is CASSAQGVAPGSPLHF.

About this clonotype: A much larger clone sits a single nucleotide away, making a read error possible. This chain links TRBV20-1 with TRBJ2-2; either TRBD1 or TRBD2 may supply D (5 bases each). The CDR3 runs to 13 residues. The germline V gene has CDR1 DFQATT and CDR2 SNEGSKA (reference sequence). CDR3 nucleotide sequence: TGCAGTGCTTTGGGGGTGAACACCAGGGAGCTGTTTTTT. This gives the protein CSALGVNTRELFF.